The rows below give T cell receptor beta chains drawn from one sample of a study of T cells in Graves' hyperthyroidism and ophthalmopathy. TCRdb re-called the multiplex PCR reads through MiXCR, storing one row per CDR3 protein. The top ten clones hold 2.5% to 4% of a sample with hundreds of thousands of distinct CDR3 sequences, around 15% of them seen once. The specimen was blood. Receptor source: a woman between 40 and 50 years old with Graves' ophthalmopathy. CDR3s include the opening cysteine and the closing phenylalanine or tryptophan. D genes are given only for firm matches. Clone size is stated in some rows and not others, as once, few, many or a class when expanded.

v_call: TRBV5-1
d_call: TRBD2
j_call: TRBJ2-1
clone_size: many
cdr3_nt: TGCGCCAGCAGCTTGGATCTAGCGGGGATCAATGAGCAGTTCTTC
cdr3_aa: CASSLDLAGINEQFF

v_call: TRBV28
d_call: TRBD1
j_call: TRBJ2-7
clone_size: many
cdr3_nt: TGTGCCAGCAGTTTTCCGGGACAGACCTACGAGCAGTACTTC
cdr3_aa: CASSFPGQTYEQYF

v_call: TRBV28
d_call: NA
j_call: TRBJ2-6
clone_size: NA
cdr3_nt: TGTGCCAGCAGTCCCCTCCAGGGTTCTGGGGCCAACGTCCTGACTTTC
cdr3_aa: CASSPLQGSGANVLTF

v_call: TRBV12-3/TRBV12-4
d_call: TRBD1
j_call: TRBJ1-1
clone_size: many
cdr3_nt: TGTGCCAGCAGTAGAACAGGGGGACGGACTGAAGCTTTCTTT
cdr3_aa: CASSRTGGRTEAFF

v_call: TRBV28
d_call: TRBD2
j_call: TRBJ2-1
clone_size: few
cdr3_nt: TGTGCCAGCAGTGGGTGGGCGGGGGGTTACAATGAGCAGTTCTTC
cdr3_aa: CASSGWAGGYNEQFF

v_call: TRBV7-9
d_call: TRBD2
j_call: TRBJ2-3
clone_size: NA
cdr3_nt: TGTGCCAGCAGCTTACTAGCGGGGGGCCAGACAGATACGCAGTATTTT
cdr3_aa: CASSLLAGGQTDTQYF

v_call: TRBV5-6
d_call: NA
j_call: TRBJ2-1
clone_size: few
cdr3_nt: TGTGCCAGCAGCTCTTTCGGCTCCTACAATGAGCAGTTCTTC
cdr3_aa: CASSSFGSYNEQFF

v_call: TRBV2
d_call: NA
j_call: TRBJ2-3
clone_size: many
cdr3_nt: TGTGCCAGCAGTGAAGGCCAGGGGCTGACAGATACGCAGTATTTT
cdr3_aa: CASSEGQGLTDTQYF

v_call: TRBV6-5
d_call: TRBD1
j_call: TRBJ2-2
clone_size: NA
cdr3_nt: TGTGCCAGCAGTCGGACAGGGGCTCACACCGGGGAGCTGTTTTTT
cdr3_aa: CASSRTGAHTGELFF

v_call: TRBV29-1
d_call: NA
j_call: TRBJ2-1
clone_size: few
cdr3_nt: TGCAGCGTTGTAAAAATGGGGAATGAGCAGTTCTTC
cdr3_aa: CSVVKMGNEQFF

v_call: TRBV9
d_call: NA
j_call: TRBJ2-1
clone_size: many
cdr3_nt: TGTGCCAGCAGCGTAGGGGGGGCCTACAATGAGCAGTTCTTC
cdr3_aa: CASSVGGAYNEQFF

v_call: TRBV24-1
d_call: NA
j_call: TRBJ2-1
clone_size: few
cdr3_nt: TGTGCCACCAGTGATTTGAGGGACCACAATGAGCAGTTCTTC
cdr3_aa: CATSDLRDHNEQFF

v_call: TRBV11-2
d_call: TRBD2
j_call: TRBJ2-7
clone_size: NA
cdr3_nt: TGTGCCAGCAGCAGATTTAGCGGGAGGGCCGGCGAGCAGTACTTC
cdr3_aa: CASSRFSGRAGEQYF

v_call: TRBV28
d_call: NA
j_call: TRBJ2-7
clone_size: few
cdr3_nt: TGTGCCAGCAGTTTAAGCCCACCGAGCGAGCAGTACTTC
cdr3_aa: CASSLSPPSEQYF

v_call: TRBV6-1
d_call: NA
j_call: TRBJ1-6
clone_size: NA
cdr3_nt: TGTGCCAGCAGTGAGGACAAGGATTCACCCCTCCACTTT
cdr3_aa: CASSEDKDSPLHF

v_call: TRBV6-4
d_call: TRBD2
j_call: TRBJ2-2
clone_size: NA
cdr3_nt: TGTGCCAGCAGTCCAACCCCGGGACTAGCAGGCGGGGAGCTGTTTTTT
cdr3_aa: CASSPTPGLAGGELFF

v_call: TRBV2
d_call: NA
j_call: TRBJ2-1
clone_size: many
cdr3_nt: TGTGCCAGCAGTCTCACGGGGCTCCGAGAGGGGTTCTTC
cdr3_aa: CASSLTGLREGFF

v_call: TRBV2
d_call: TRBD1
j_call: TRBJ1-2
clone_size: NA
cdr3_nt: TGTGCCAGCATCTCCGGGACAGGAGTTAACTATGGCTACACCTTC
cdr3_aa: CASISGTGVNYGYTF

v_call: TRBV12-3/TRBV12-4
d_call: NA
j_call: TRBJ1-3
clone_size: many
cdr3_nt: TGTGCCAGCAGGCCTTTGGACAGTACCTCTGGAAACACCATATATTTT
cdr3_aa: CASRPLDSTSGNTIYF

v_call: TRBV20-1
d_call: TRBD2
j_call: TRBJ2-5
clone_size: NA
cdr3_nt: TGCAGTGCTACCAGGACTAGCGGGATTAGGGAGACCCAGTACTTC
cdr3_aa: CSATRTSGIRETQYF

v_call: TRBV28
d_call: NA
j_call: TRBJ2-4
clone_size: many
cdr3_nt: TGTGCCAGCAGTTTGACCCTCCAGGGATGGCACATTCAGTACTTC
cdr3_aa: CASSLTLQGWHIQYF

v_call: TRBV7-2
d_call: TRBD2
j_call: TRBJ2-2
clone_size: few
cdr3_nt: TGTGCCAGCAGCTTATCCAGTTCGGGACTAGTCTCAGGCGCCGGGGAGCTGTTTTTT
cdr3_aa: CASSLSSSGLVSGAGELFF

v_call: TRBV19
d_call: NA
j_call: TRBJ2-1
clone_size: NA
cdr3_nt: TGTGCCAGTAGTGAGGAAGACAGTTACTCCTACAATGAGCAGTTCTTC
cdr3_aa: CASSEEDSYSYNEQFF

v_call: TRBV7-2
d_call: NA
j_call: TRBJ2-1
clone_size: NA
cdr3_nt: TGTGCCAGCAGCCCCCCGGGGAGTGAGCAGTTCTTC
cdr3_aa: CASSPPGSEQFF

v_call: TRBV2
d_call: NA
j_call: TRBJ2-7
clone_size: few
cdr3_nt: TGTGCCAGCAGCGAGGACTATCCCTACGAGCAGTACTTC
cdr3_aa: CASSEDYPYEQYF

v_call: TRBV11-1
d_call: TRBD1
j_call: TRBJ2-1
clone_size: many
cdr3_nt: TGTGCCAGCAGCTCGCCGCTCATAGACAGGGTCGACAATGAGCAGTTCTTC
cdr3_aa: CASSSPLIDRVDNEQFF

v_call: TRBV6-1
d_call: NA
j_call: TRBJ2-4
clone_size: many
cdr3_nt: TGTGCCAGCACACCCCTTGAACAGGGACTCATTCAGTACTTC
cdr3_aa: CASTPLEQGLIQYF

v_call: TRBV7-9
d_call: NA
j_call: TRBJ1-1
clone_size: NA
cdr3_nt: TGTGCCAGCAGCTTGGGTCTTGTCGGCAGAGAGAACACTGAAGCTTTCTTT
cdr3_aa: CASSLGLVGRENTEAFF

v_call: TRBV7-9
d_call: NA
j_call: TRBJ1-1
clone_size: few
cdr3_nt: TGTGCCAGCAGCTTAATTGGGATTCGAGGGAGGGTTTCAAGTGGAGCTTTCTTT
cdr3_aa: CASSLIGIRGRVSSGAFF

v_call: TRBV2
d_call: NA
j_call: TRBJ1-5
clone_size: many
cdr3_nt: TGTGCCAGCAGTGGAGGGACCGATCAGCCCCAGCATTTT
cdr3_aa: CASSGGTDQPQHF

v_call: TRBV7-9
d_call: NA
j_call: TRBJ1-2
clone_size: NA
cdr3_nt: TGTGCCAGCAGTCGGACAACTAACTATGGCTACACCTTC
cdr3_aa: CASSRTTNYGYTF

v_call: TRBV12-3/TRBV12-4
d_call: NA
j_call: TRBJ1-4
clone_size: many
cdr3_nt: TGTGCCAGCAGCTTCCCTAATGAAAAACTGTTTTTT
cdr3_aa: CASSFPNEKLFF

v_call: TRBV3-1
d_call: NA
j_call: TRBJ1-3
clone_size: many
cdr3_nt: TGTGCCAGCAGCCAGCTCCACTCTGGAAACACCATATATTTT
cdr3_aa: CASSQLHSGNTIYF

v_call: TRBV28
d_call: NA
j_call: TRBJ1-2
clone_size: many
cdr3_nt: TGTGCCAGCAGCGACCCGCGGGGAGAGAACTATGGCTACACCTTC
cdr3_aa: CASSDPRGENYGYTF

v_call: TRBV4-2
d_call: NA
j_call: TRBJ2-2
clone_size: few
cdr3_nt: TGTGCCAGCAAGGGGATACTCGAGGCTAGCGAGAACACCGGGGAGCTGTTTTTT
cdr3_aa: CASKGILEASENTGELFF

v_call: TRBV20-1
d_call: NA
j_call: TRBJ2-6
clone_size: NA
cdr3_nt: TGCAGTGCTAGAGATGACTCTGGGGCCAACGTCCTGACTTTC
cdr3_aa: CSARDDSGANVLTF